The 13 T cell receptor beta chains presented below share a single source sample, sequenced in a study of T-cell memory formation after mild COVID-19. TCRdb reprocessed the 5' RACE reads via MiXCR and lists one record per CDR3 protein. The sample comprises 550,000 to 700,000 distinct CDR3 sequences, approximately 19% of which are singletons, and around 12% rests with the top ten. The source material was PBMCs or a T cell subset sorted from them (not recorded which). The receptors originated from an adult woman who had mild COVID-19 (a few samples of this study predate the infection). Cell type and time point are not known.

CDR3 in amino acids: CSVGPVTSGGGEQYF. DNA of the CDR3: TGCAGCGTTGGGCCCGTGACTAGCGGGGGAGGCGAGCAGTACTTC. The V gene is TRBV29-1, the J gene TRBJ2-7; 12 nucleotides line up with TRBD2. Germline CDR1 SQVTM, CDR2 ANQGSEA. This CDR3 region has 15 residues. Unmatched junction bases numbered 10, after V lost 4 bases and J lost 6 bases.

The J gene is TRBJ2-7, the V gene TRBV19; 12 bases match TRBD1. This CDR3 contains 12 residues. The V gene end was trimmed by 8 bases and the J gene end by 5 bases; junction bases not matched to a gene: 1. Germline CDR1 is LNHDA and CDR2 is SQIVND (reference sequence). The CDR3 DNA reads TGTGCCAGTGGGACAGGGGGCCACGAGCAGTACTTC. Translation gives CASGTGGHEQYF.

The table lists this clonotype with many counts. The CDR3 loop reads CASSQDRGPYEQYF. The DNA of the CDR3 is TGCGCCAGCAGCCAGGACAGGGGACCCTACGAGCAGTACTTC. V and J are TRBV5-1 and TRBJ2-7; TRBD1 agrees at 9 bases. V shed 4 bases, J shed 2 bases, and the junction held 4 bases outside the gene matches. Germline V gene data show CDR1 as SGHRS and CDR2 as YFSETQ. There are 14 residues in the CDR3.

The gene calls are TRBV6-5 and TRBJ2-1; 9 bases map to TRBD2. The CDR3 loop spans 13 amino acids. Trimming removed 7 bases from V and 9 bases from J; junction bases left unmatched: 7. The V gene's germline CDR1 is MNHEY and CDR2 SVGAGI. As DNA, the CDR3 is TGTGCCAGCACTGGCGGGAGGGCAGCTGAGCAGTTCTTC. This translates into CASTGGRAAEQFF.

This clonotype turned up a few times. The rearrangement links TRBV6-5 to TRBJ1-5, with a possible D match to TRBD1 (5 bases). V was shortened by 6 bases and J by 2 bases, with 20 bases between the two germline ends. Germline V gene sequence: CDR1 MNHEY, CDR2 SVGAGI. This CDR3 comprises 17 residues. The CDR3 sequence is CASSHTGAAKGNQPQHF. The DNA of the CDR3 is TGTGCCAGCAGCCACACTGGGGCCGCTAAAGGCAATCAGCCCCAGCATTTT.

The gene calls are TRBV19 and TRBJ2-7; D uncertain. This CDR3 has 13 amino acids. The V end lost 5 bases, the J end lost 0 bases, and 8 bases lay between the germline ends. CDR1 is LNHDA and CDR2 is SQIVND in the germline V gene (reference sequence). For the CDR3, the DNA is TGTGCCAGTAGTGTTCAGATCTCCTACGAGCAGTACTTC. This encodes CASSVQISYEQYF.

This clonotype appeared a few times. The rearrangement joins TRBV20-1 to TRBJ2-7; 7 positions agree with TRBD2. CDR1 is DFQATT, CDR2 SNEGSKA, per germline (reference sequence). The junction had 11 bases not matched to a gene; V was cut back by 3 bases and J by 0 bases. CDR3 length equals 16 residues. The CDR3 nucleotides read TGCAGTGCTAGGGGACCCCTAGCGGCCAACTCCTACGAGCAGTACTTC. Amino acids: CSARGPLAANSYEQYF.

V usage is TRBV11-3 and J usage is TRBJ2-1, with 7 bases fitting TRBD1. Germline CDR1 is SGHNT and CDR2 is YENEEA. The CDR3 has 16 residues. V was clipped by 6 bases and J by 4 bases; unmatched bases: 12. The CDR3 sequence is CASSDWDSSPYNEQFF. CDR3 bases: TGTGCCAGCAGTGATTGGGACAGCTCCCCTTACAATGAGCAGTTCTTC.

This clonotype was found a few times. V and J are TRBV2 and TRBJ2-5; either TRBD1 or TRBD2 may fit D (5 bases each). Germline V gene lookup returns CDR1 SNHLY and CDR2 FYNNEI. The V end was cut by 5 bases, the J end by 7 bases, with 17 bases between. The CDR3 has 14 residues. CDR3 DNA sequence: TGTGCCAGCAGTTCCGGGACCACGCAGGGGACCCAGTACTTC. Its translation is CASSSGTTQGTQYF.

This clonotype was seen at least ten times. The V call is TRBV5-1, the J call TRBJ2-3; D gene ambiguous. The CDR3 loop spans 15 amino acids. V was trimmed by 1 base and J by 0 bases, leaving 9 bases between them. The germline V gene encodes CDR1 SGHRS and CDR2 YFSETQ. The chain's CDR3 is CASSLTDLSTDTQYF. DNA of the CDR3: TGCGCCAGCAGCTTGACGGACCTAAGCACAGATACGCAGTATTTT.

The chain is built from TRBV6-6 and TRBJ2-7; TRBD1 matches 9 bases. V lost 6 bases to trimming and J lost 2 bases; unmatched junction nucleotides: 5. Germline-derived CDR1 and CDR2 are MNHNY and SVGAGI (reference sequence). There are 14 residues in the CDR3. Here the CDR3 DNA reads TGTGCCAGCAGGGACAGGGGTTTAACCTACGAGCAGTACTTC. This sequence encodes CASRDRGLTYEQYF.

The chain carries TRBV6-5 and TRBJ1-6; 7 bases agree with TRBD1. Germline V gene sequence: CDR1 MNHEY, CDR2 SVGAGI. V trimming: 5 bases; J trimming: 10 bases; junction bases outside the gene matches: 11. This CDR3 has 15 residues. The CDR3 DNA sequence: TGTGCCAGCAGTAGGTCAACAGGGGAGGGATCACCCCTCCACTTT. It codes for CASSRSTGEGSPLHF.

The gene calls are TRBV27 and TRBJ2-2, with 11 nucleotides matching TRBD2. Germline trimming cut 4 bases from V and 7 bases from J; bases unmatched to any gene: 8. CDR3 length: 16 residues. Germline V gene sequence: CDR1 MNHEY, CDR2 SMNVEV (reference sequence). The CDR3 DNA reads as TGTGCCAGCAGTTCCCTACTAGCGGGAGTTGGCGGGGAGCTGTTTTTT. It yields the protein CASSSLLAGVGGELFF.